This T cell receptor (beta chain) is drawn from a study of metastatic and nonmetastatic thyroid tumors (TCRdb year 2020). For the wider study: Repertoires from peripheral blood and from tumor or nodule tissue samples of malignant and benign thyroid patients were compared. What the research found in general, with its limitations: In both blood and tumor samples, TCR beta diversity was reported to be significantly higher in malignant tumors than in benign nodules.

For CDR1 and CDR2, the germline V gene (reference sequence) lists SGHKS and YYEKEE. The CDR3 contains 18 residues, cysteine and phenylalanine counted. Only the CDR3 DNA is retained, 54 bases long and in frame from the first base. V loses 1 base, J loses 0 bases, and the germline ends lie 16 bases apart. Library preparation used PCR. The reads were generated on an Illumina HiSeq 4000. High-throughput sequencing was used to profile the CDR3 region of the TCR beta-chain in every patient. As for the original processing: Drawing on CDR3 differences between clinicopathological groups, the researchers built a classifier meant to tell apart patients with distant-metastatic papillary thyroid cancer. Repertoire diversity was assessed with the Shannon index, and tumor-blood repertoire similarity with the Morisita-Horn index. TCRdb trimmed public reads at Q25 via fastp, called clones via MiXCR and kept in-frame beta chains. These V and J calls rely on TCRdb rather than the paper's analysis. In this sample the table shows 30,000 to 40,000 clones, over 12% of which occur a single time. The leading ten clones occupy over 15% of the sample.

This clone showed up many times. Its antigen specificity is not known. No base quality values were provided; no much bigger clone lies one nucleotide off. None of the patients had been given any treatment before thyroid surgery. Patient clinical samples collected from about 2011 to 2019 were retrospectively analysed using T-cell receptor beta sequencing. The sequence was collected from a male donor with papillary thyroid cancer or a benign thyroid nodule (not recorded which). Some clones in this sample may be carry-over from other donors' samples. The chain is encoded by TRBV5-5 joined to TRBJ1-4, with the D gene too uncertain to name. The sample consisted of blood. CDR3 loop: CASSLFGSRTATNEKLFF. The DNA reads TGTGCCAGCAGCTTGTTCGGGTCACGTACGGCAACTAATGAAAAACTGTTTTTT.